What follows is one T cell receptor (beta chain) and its context. The antigen remains undetermined. These data originate in a study of response to subunit inactivated influenza vaccine. Study results and limitations: The authors proposed limited new T cell recruitment per seasonal influenza vaccination.

Germline CDR1 LGHNA, CDR2 YSLEER. The length of the CDR3 is 18 residues. Trimming removed 1 base at V and 1 base at J, with 14 bases between. One entry per CDR3 protein results from TCRdb running MiXCR on the RT-PCR reads. The sample lists around 470,000 distinct CDR3 sequences; more than 7% were seen once. The source material was PBMCs from blood, sampled around 2 years after vaccination. This clonotype originated in a man between 50 and 69 years old who received an inactivated influenza vaccine. The rearrangement joins TRBV4-3 to TRBJ2-6; perhaps TRBD1 as D (5 bases). This chain's CDR3 is CASSQGPRVRSGANVLTF. The CDR3 bases are TGCGCCAGCAGCCAAGGTCCCAGGGTAAGATCTGGGGCCAACGTCCTGACTTTC.